This T cell receptor beta chain was profiled in a study of T cell repertoires in cytomegalovirus infection. The overall study: HLA-C-restricted CMV epitopes, recently identified, and well-studied HLA-B-restricted ones were used by the study. Carrying CMV and the relevant HLA type showed in public TCR beta signatures.

The CDR3 sequence is 15 residues long. V gave up 7 bases and J gave up 2 bases; unmatched junction bases: 7. In germline, CDR1 is LNHDA, CDR2 SQIVND (reference sequence). Notes on this clonotype: Its cognate antigen is unknown.

TCRdb recomputed calls from the reads with MiXCR, one row per CDR3 protein. Among around 750,000 distinct CDR3 sequences, approximately 30% were seen once, and the ten largest hold approximately 13%. V and J are TRBV19 and TRBJ2-1; TRBD1 aligns across 8 bases. The TCR sequence derives from a human donor in good health (CMV status not recorded). Some clones in this sample may be carry-over from other donors' samples. This specimen consisted of cultured CD8+ T cells from PBMCs, obtained from culture after CMV antigen stimulation. CDR3 bases: TGTGCCAGTAAACCGGGACAGGCCGCCTACAATGAGCAGTTCTTC. It codes for CASKPGQAAYNEQFF.